Given below is one TCR beta chain in context. Its specificity is unknown. The repertoire was sequenced with immunoSEQ multiplex PCR; TCRdb's copy has only in-frame clones and lacks some. The repertoire consists of over 50,000 clones, with around 80% occurring once and the leading ten covering under 2%. This entry comes from a study of memory CD4+ T cells and cytomegalovirus serostatus. Germline V gene sequence: CDR1 MDHEN, CDR2 SYDVKM. V lost 6 bases, J lost 1 base, and 18 bases lay in between. CDR3 size: 16 residues. Findings and caveats of the study: Repertoires predicted CMV serostatus with median bootstrapped AUC of about 0.95. Suggested: most of the CMV-linked TCR signature lies in CD4+ memory cells.

The sort gate was single viable CD3+CD4+CD8-CD45RO+ cells for memory CD4+ T cells. The TCR sequence derives from an adult in good health and CMV-seronegative. The sample comprised memory CD4+ T cells from blood. The chain joins TRBV28 to TRBJ1-1; D perhaps matches TRBD1 (5 bases). The CDR3 here is CASRGGMGRWNTEAFF. For the CDR3, the DNA is TGTGCCAGCAGGGGGGGGATGGGACGGTGGAACACTGAAGCTTTCTTT.